This T cell receptor (beta chain) stems from a study of blood T cell repertoires in COVID-19. CDR3 length equals 15 residues. Germline loops: CDR1 SGHRS, CDR2 YFSETQ. Concerning this clone itself: Germline and junction disagree at one end, which may indicate a read error.

Produced via immunoSEQ multiplex PCR; TCRdb's table is partial and in-frame only. The data show roughly 250,000 clones, with about 90% seen just once and around 3% held by the top ten. This receptor was identified in a woman aged 40 to 50 who had been exposed to COVID-19. The chain is built from TRBV5-1 and TRBJ2-2, with D perhaps matching TRBD2 (6 bases). The material sequenced was PBMCs or T cells enriched from blood (not recorded which). This CDR3 reads CASSSAAGSTGELFF. For the CDR3, the DNA is TGTGCCAGCAGCTCAGCCGCGGGGAGCACCGGGGAGCTGTTTTTT.